This entry is about one T cell receptor beta chain. The target antigen is unknown. The data stem from a study of T cell responses to AZD1222 COVID-19 vaccine. CDR1 and CDR2 (germline): SNHLY, FYNNEI. V dropped 7 bases and J dropped 6 bases, with 7 bases sitting between them. The CDR3 has 11 amino acids. Sequencing was performed with immunoSEQ multiplex PCR; in TCRdb, only in-frame clones are kept and a portion is missing. This sample has 120,000 to 150,000 clones, with about 92% found just once. Study results and caveats: The CD4 TCRs associated with vaccination extended across spike and predominated at 160-218 and 743-854. It was only a handful of AZD1222 recipients who were seropositive at baseline.

This chain uses TRBV2 with TRBJ2-4, with D unresolved. The sequenced sample was peripheral blood, obtained 28 days after the second AZD1222 dose. The receptor's source is an adult who received the AZD1222 COVID-19 vaccine. The DNA for the CDR3 is TGTGCCAGCAATCTAAGAAACATTCAGTACTTC. This sequence encodes CASNLRNIQYF.